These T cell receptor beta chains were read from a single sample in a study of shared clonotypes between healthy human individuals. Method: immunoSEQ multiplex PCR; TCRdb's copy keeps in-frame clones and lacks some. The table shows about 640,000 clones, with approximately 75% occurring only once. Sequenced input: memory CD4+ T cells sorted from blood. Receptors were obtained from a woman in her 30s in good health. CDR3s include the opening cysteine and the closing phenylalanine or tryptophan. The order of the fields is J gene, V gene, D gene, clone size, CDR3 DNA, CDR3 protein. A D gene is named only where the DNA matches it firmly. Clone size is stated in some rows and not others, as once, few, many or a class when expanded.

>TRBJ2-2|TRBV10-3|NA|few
TGTGCCAGTACAGGGTTCACCGGGGAGCTGTTTTTT
CASTGFTGELFF
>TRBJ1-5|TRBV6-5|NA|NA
TGTGCCAGCAGTTACTCGGACGGCTATCAGCCCCAGCATTTT
CASSYSDGYQPQHF
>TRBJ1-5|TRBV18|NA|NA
TGTGCCAGCTCACCACCAGGGAGTAGCAATCAGCCCCAGCATTTT
CASSPPGSSNQPQHF
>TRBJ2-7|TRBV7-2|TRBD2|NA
TGTGCCAGCAGCTTAGGTATGGGGACTAGCGCCGAGCAGTACTTC
CASSLGMGTSAEQYF
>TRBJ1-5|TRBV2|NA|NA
TGTGCCAGCAGTGAACAGGGTTCTTATCAGCCCCAGCATTTT
CASSEQGSYQPQHF
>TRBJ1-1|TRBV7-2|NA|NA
TGTGCCAGCAGCTTAATTTCGTCGGCGGGTGAAGCTTTCTTT
CASSLISSAGEAFF
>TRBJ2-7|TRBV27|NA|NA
TGTGCCAGCAGTTTAATCAGGGGCGGCTCCTACGAGCAGTACTTC
CASSLIRGGSYEQYF
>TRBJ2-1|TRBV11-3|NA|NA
TGTGCCAGAAGGTCAGGTTCCTACAATGAGCAGTTCTTC
CARRSGSYNEQFF
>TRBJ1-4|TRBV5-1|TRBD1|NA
TGCGCCAGCAGCATGGGCATCATGGGGCTCAGGGGGCGTGAAAAACTGTTTTTT
CASSMGIMGLRGREKLFF
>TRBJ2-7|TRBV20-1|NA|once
TGCAGTGCTAGAGAAATCTACGAGCAGTACTTC
CSAREIYEQYF
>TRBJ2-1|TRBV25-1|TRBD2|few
TGTGCCAGCCGTCCGACTGTAGCGGGATTCTTCAATGAGCAGTTCTTC
CASRPTVAGFFNEQFF
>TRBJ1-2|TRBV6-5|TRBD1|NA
TGTGCCAGCAGTGATCGGGGACAGACGGGCGGCTACACCTTC
CASSDRGQTGGYTF
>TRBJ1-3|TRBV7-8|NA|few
TGTGCCAGCAGCTCCGGGGGCGCGGGTGGAAACACCATATATTTT
CASSSGGAGGNTIYF
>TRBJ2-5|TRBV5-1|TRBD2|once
TGCGCCAGCAGTCGAGGGGAACTAGCGGCTCAAGAGACCCAGTACTTC
CASSRGELAAQETQYF
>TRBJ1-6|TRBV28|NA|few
TGTGCCAGCAGTCCCGGGGGCAGGCACCATAATTCACCCCTCCACTTT
CASSPGGRHHNSPLHF
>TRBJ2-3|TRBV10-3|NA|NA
TGTGCCATCACCAGGACGGTCTCCACAGATACGCAGTATTTT
CAITRTVSTDTQYF
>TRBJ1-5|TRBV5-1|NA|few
TGCGCCAGCAGCTTGGGACTAGACAGCAATCAGCCCCAGCATTTT
CASSLGLDSNQPQHF
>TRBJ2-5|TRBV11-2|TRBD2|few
TGTGCCAGCAGCTTGCGGGAGGGCGTCAGGTCGACCCAGTACTTC
CASSLREGVRSTQYF
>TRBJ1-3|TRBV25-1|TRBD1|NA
TGTGCCAGCAGTGGAAGTGGACAGGGGGACGGAAACACCATATATTTT
CASSGSGQGDGNTIYF
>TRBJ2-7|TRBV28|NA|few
TGTGCCAGCAGTTCCCCCGGGACGCTCTACTACGAGCAGTACTTC
CASSSPGTLYYEQYF
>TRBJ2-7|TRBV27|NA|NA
TGTGCCAGCAGTTCCCCCGACAGGCGGTCCTACGAGCAGTACTTC
CASSSPDRRSYEQYF
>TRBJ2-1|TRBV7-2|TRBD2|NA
TGTGCCAGCAGCTTAGGCGAGCGGGGGCCATACAATGAGCAGTTCTTC
CASSLGERGPYNEQFF
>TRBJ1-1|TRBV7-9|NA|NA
TGTGCCAGCACAGGGACGAACACTGAAGCTTTCTTT
CASTGTNTEAFF
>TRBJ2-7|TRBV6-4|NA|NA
TGTGCCCGAAACATCCCACCTTCCACCCCACGCCAGGGCCCCTACGAGCAGTACTTC
CARNIPPSTPRQGPYEQYF
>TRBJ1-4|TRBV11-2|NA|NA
TGTGCCAGCAGCTCTAACCTGGGGGGAACTAATGAAAAACTGTTTTTT
CASSSNLGGTNEKLFF
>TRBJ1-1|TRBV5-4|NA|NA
TGTGCCAGCAGCCCGCCCAACCCGAACACTGAAGCTTTCTTT
CASSPPNPNTEAFF
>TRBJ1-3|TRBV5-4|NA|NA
TGTGCCAGCAGCTTGTGGGGGGCGCTCGGAAACACCATATATTTT
CASSLWGALGNTIYF
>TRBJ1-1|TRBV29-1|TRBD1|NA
TGCAGCGCCAACAGGGGGGAGGACACTGAAGCTTTCTTT
CSANRGEDTEAFF
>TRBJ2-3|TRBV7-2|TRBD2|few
TGTGCCAGCAGCTTAACGTCTAGCGGGAGTGGGGCCACAGATACGCAGTATTTT
CASSLTSSGSGATDTQYF
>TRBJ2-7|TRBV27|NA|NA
TGTGCCAGCAGTTTATACGTGGGGCTCTACGAGCAGTACTTC
CASSLYVGLYEQYF
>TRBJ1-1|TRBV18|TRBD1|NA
TGTGCCAGCTCACCACCGGGACAGGGGGCGCGAGGAAGTGAAGCTTTCTTT
CASSPPGQGARGSEAFF
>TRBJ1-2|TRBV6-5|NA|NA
TGTGCCAGCAGCGATGGGGAGGAAAATGGCTACACCTTC
CASSDGEENGYTF
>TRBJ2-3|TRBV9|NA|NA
TGTGCCAGCAGCGTAGTCTCGGACTCCTGGGAGGCAGATACGCAGTATTTT
CASSVVSDSWEADTQYF
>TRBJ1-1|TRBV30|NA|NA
TGTGCCTGGAGTGTTGCTGGGGACACTGAAGCTTTCTTT
CAWSVAGDTEAFF
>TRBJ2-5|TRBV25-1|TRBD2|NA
TGTGCCAGCAGTGAAGGGAGCGGGGGTGTAGAGACCCAGTACTTC
CASSEGSGGVETQYF
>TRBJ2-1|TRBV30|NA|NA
TGTGCCTGGAGTGTGGGCTTTTCCCTAAGCTCCTACAATGAGCAGTTCTTC
CAWSVGFSLSSYNEQFF
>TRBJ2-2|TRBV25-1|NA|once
TGTGCCAGCACAGGACAGATGAACACCGGGGAGCTGTTTTTT
CASTGQMNTGELFF
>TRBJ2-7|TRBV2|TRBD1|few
TGTGCCAGCGCCCGACAGGGCCCCTACGAGCAGTACTTC
CASARQGPYEQYF
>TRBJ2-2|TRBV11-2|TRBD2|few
TGTGCCAGCAGCTTAAGCTCTAGCGGGAATGGCGGGGAGCTGTTTTTT
CASSLSSSGNGGELFF
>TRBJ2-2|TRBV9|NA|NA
TGTGCCAGCAGCGTATTGGGGTCCGGGGAGCTGTTTTTT
CASSVLGSGELFF
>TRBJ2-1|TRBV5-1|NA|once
TGCGTCAGCAGAGTCTCGAGCTCCTACAATGAGCAGTTCTTC
CVSRVSSSYNEQFF
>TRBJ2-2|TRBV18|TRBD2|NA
TGTGCCAGCTCACCAGACGGGGGGGACACCGGGGAGCTGTTTTTT
CASSPDGGDTGELFF
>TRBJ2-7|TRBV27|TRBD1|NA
TGTGCCAGCAGTCCAGTCGCAGGCAGGGGGTTTACCTACGAGCAGTACTTC
CASSPVAGRGFTYEQYF
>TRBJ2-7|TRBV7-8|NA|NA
TGTGCCAGCAGCTCTTACCAAGGATACGAGCAGTACTTC
CASSSYQGYEQYF
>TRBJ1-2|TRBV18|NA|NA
TGTGCCAGCTCATCGGGTGTGGGGGTGAACTATGGCTACACCTTC
CASSSGVGVNYGYTF
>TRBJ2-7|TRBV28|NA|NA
TGTGCCAGCAGTTTAACTGGGGACGAGCAGTACTTC
CASSLTGDEQYF
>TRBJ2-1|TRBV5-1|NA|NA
TGCGCCAGCGGGTTAGACAGCAGCTCCTACAATGAGCAGTTCTTC
CASGLDSSSYNEQFF
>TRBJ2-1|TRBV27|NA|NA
TGTGCCAGCGGAGCGGGCTCCTACAATGAGCAGTTCTTC
CASGAGSYNEQFF
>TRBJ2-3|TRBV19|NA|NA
TGTGCCAGTAGTAGAGGGTTACAGGGGACTAGCACAGATACGCAGTATTTT
CASSRGLQGTSTDTQYF
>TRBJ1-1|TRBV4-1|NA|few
TGCGCCACTAGGACGGCTATCATGAACACTGAAGCTTTCTTT
CATRTAIMNTEAFF
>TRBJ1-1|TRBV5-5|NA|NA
TGTGCCAGCAGCTTCTGGACGAACACTGAAGCTTTCTTT
CASSFWTNTEAFF
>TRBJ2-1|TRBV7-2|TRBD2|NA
TGTGCCAGCACCGCCCAATCGGGACTAGTCAATGAGCAGTTCTTC
CASTAQSGLVNEQFF
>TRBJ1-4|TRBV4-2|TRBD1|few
TGTGCCAGCAGCCAAGGCAGGGGGAGTGAAAAACTGTTTTTT
CASSQGRGSEKLFF